One and the same sample provided the 7 T cell receptor beta chains below, sequenced in a study of shared clonotypes between healthy human individuals (dated by TCRdb to the early 2020s). CD8 naive samples consisted of CD45RO-negative cells that were positively selected for CCR7, yielding a CD45RA+CCR7+ population without TemRA cells. The method was the immunoSEQ multiplex PCR assay. What TCRdb holds here is the immuneACCESS table cut down to in-frame rearrangements. Part of the clones is not present; checked against another copy, under half of the missing clones reflect an unresolved V gene, and the others are unexplained. The sample profile shows hundreds of thousands of clones; 95% to 97% of them were found once. The top ten clones comprise about 0.11% of the sample. The sequenced sample was naive CD8+ T cells sorted from blood. Sample cell subset or site, as interpreted from the label and publication: CD45RA+CCR7+. These receptor sequences come from a woman in her 30s in good health.

This clone showed up just a few times. This chain uses TRBV5-6 with TRBJ1-3, with 9 bases matching TRBD1. J was trimmed by 3 bases and V by 2 bases; bases with no gene match: 3. CDR1 SGHDT and CDR2 YYEEEE come from the germline V gene. The CDR3 sequence is 15 residues long. The CDR3: CASSFGDRVGNTIYF. CDR3 DNA: TGTGCCAGCAGCTTCGGGGACAGGGTTGGAAACACCATATATTTT.

This rearrangement joins TRBV29-1 to TRBJ2-2, with 11 bases that match TRBD1. The junction had 13 bases not matched to a gene; V was cut back by 2 bases and J by 8 bases. The V gene's germline CDR1 is SQVTM and CDR2 ANQGSEA. CDR3 length: 17 residues. CDR3 sequence: CSVELVEGTGGRGELFF. The CDR3 DNA follows: TGCAGCGTTGAATTGGTGGAGGGGACAGGGGGAAGAGGGGAGCTGTTTTTT.

The chain combines TRBV7-8 with TRBJ2-1; D is unresolved. The CDR3 loop spans 11 amino acids. The V gene lost 7 bases and the J gene lost 5 bases, with 6 bases spanning the gap. Germline V gives CDR1 SGHVS, CDR2 FQNEAQ. The CDR3 sequence is CASKLNNEQFF. CDR3 sequence (DNA): TGTGCCAGCAAACTAAACAATGAGCAGTTCTTC.

This chain uses TRBV5-4 with TRBJ2-1; no reliable D call. From germline, CDR1 is SGHNT and CDR2 YYREEE (reference sequence). The CDR3 is made up of 13 amino acids. With 4 bases removed from V and 8 bases from J, the gap between germline ends came to 13 bases. The DNA of the CDR3 is TGTGCCAGCAGCCGCGCCGTGGGGTATGAGCAGTTCTTC. Translated: CASSRAVGYEQFF.

The V gene is TRBV5-1, the J gene TRBJ2-3; 8 bases align to TRBD2. Germline loops: CDR1 SGHRS, CDR2 YFSETQ. The CDR3 is 15 amino acids. The V segment lost 4 bases and the J segment 5 bases; nucleotides outside the gene matches: 9. CDR3 sequence reads: CASSLQRERGDTQYF. CDR3 DNA sequence: TGCGCCAGCAGCCTCCAGCGGGAGAGGGGAGATACGCAGTATTTT.

This rearrangement joins TRBV7-9 to TRBJ2-5, with a possible D match to TRBD2 (6 bases). This CDR3 contains 13 residues. Germline V gene lookup returns CDR1 SEHNR and CDR2 FQNEAQ (reference sequence). Trimming stripped 8 bases from V and 7 bases from J, with 17 bases between. The CDR3 protein is CASAVAGRGTQYF. The CDR3 bases are TGTGCCAGCGCGGTGGCGGGGCGCGGGACCCAGTACTTC.

V is TRBV11-2 and J is TRBJ2-7; D is possibly TRBD1 or TRBD2 (5 bases each). This CDR3 contains 16 residues. V lost 1 base to trimming and J lost 2 bases, with 15 bases between them. From germline, CDR1 is SGHAT and CDR2 FQNNGV. The CDR3 region has the DNA TGTGCCAGCAGCTTAGGTCGAGGGACCGGCGCCTACGAGCAGTACTTC. It is translated as CASSLGRGTGAYEQYF. The full variable domain, rest sourced from reference TRBV11-2 and TRBJ2-7, is EAGVAQSPRYKIIEKRQSVAFWCNPISGHATLYWYQQILGQGPKLLIQFQNNGVVDDSQLPKDRFSAERLKGVDSTLKIQPAKLEDSAVYLCASSLGRGTGAYEQYFGPGTRLTVT.